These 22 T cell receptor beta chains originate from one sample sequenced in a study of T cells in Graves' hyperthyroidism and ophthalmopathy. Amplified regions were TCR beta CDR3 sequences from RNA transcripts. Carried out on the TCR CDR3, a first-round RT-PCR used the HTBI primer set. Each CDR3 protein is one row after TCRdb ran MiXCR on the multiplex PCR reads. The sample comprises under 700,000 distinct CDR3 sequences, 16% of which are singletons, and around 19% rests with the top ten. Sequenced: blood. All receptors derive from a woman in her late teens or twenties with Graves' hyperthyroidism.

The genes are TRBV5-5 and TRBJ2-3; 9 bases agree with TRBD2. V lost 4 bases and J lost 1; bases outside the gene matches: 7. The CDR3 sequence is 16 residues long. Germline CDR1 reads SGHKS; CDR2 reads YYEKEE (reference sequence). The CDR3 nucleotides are TGTGCCAGCAGCCCGAGGACTAGCGCGGGCACAGATACGCAGTATTTT. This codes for CASSPRTSAGTDTQYF.

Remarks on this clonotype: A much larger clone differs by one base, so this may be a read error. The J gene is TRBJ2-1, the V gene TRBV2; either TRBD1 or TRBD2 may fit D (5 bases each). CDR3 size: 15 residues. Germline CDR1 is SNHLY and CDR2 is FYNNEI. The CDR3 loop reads CASREGTTAYNEQSF. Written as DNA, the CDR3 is TGTGCCAGCAGGGAAGGGACCACCGCTTACAATGAGCAGTCCTTC. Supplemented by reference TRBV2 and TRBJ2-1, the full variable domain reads EPEVTQTPSHQVTQMGQEVILRCVPISNHLYFYWYRQILGQKVEFLVSFYNNEISEKSEIFDDQFSVERPDGSNFTLKIRSTKLEDSAMYFCASREGTTAYNEQSFGPGTRLTVL.

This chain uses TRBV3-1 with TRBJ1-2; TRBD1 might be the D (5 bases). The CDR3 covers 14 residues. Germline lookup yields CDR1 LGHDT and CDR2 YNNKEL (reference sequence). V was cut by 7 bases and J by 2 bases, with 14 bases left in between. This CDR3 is CASNLLGENYGYTF. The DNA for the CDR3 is TGTGCCAGCAACCTCTTGGGGGAGAACTATGGCTACACCTTC.

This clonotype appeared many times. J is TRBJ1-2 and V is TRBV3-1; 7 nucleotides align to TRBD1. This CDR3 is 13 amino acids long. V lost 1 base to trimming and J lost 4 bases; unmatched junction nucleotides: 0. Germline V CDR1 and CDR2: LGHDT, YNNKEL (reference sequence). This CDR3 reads CASSQGDSYGYTF. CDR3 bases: TGTGCCAGCAGCCAAGGGGACAGCTATGGCTACACCTTC. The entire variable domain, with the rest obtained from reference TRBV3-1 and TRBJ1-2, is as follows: DTAVSQTPKYLVTQMGNDKSIKCEQNLGHDTMYWYKQDSKKFLKIMFSYNNKELIINETVPNRFSPKSPDKAHLNLHINSLELGDSAVYFCASSQGDSYGYTFGSGTRLTVV.

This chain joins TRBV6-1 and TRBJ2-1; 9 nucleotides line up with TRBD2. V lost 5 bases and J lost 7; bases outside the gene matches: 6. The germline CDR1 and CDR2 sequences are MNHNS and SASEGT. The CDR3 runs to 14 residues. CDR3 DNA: TGTGCCAGCAGTTATAGGCGGGAGGGGAATGAGCAGTTCTTC. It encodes CASSYRREGNEQFF.

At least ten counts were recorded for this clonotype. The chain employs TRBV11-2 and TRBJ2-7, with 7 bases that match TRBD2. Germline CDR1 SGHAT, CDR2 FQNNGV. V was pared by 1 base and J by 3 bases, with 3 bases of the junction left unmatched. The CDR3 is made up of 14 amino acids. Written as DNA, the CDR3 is TGTGCCAGCAGCTTAGCGGGGGGAGACTACGAGCAGTACTTC. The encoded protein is CASSLAGGDYEQYF.

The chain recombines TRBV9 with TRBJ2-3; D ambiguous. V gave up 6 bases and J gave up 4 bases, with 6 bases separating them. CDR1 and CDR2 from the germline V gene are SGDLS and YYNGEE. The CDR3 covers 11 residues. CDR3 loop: CASTKSDTQYF. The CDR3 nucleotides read TGTGCCAGCACCAAGTCAGATACGCAGTATTTT.

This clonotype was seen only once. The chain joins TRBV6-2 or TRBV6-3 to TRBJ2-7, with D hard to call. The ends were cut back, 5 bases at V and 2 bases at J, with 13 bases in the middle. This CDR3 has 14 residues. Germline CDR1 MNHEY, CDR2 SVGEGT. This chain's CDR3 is CASSEVPGPYEQYF. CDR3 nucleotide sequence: TGTGCCAGCAGTGAAGTTCCGGGTCCCTACGAGCAGTACTTC.

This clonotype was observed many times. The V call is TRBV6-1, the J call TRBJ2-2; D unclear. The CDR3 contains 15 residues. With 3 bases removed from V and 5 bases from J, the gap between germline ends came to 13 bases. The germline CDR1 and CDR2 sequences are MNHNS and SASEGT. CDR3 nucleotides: TGTGCCAGCAGTGATGCCCGTTTTCGGACCGGGGAGCTGTTTTTT. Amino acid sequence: CASSDARFRTGELFF.

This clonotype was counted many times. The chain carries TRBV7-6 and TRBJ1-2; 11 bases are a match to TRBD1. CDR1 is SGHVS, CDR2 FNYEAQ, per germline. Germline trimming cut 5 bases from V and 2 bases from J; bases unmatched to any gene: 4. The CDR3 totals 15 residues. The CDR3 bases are TGTGCCAGCAGCCCATGGACAGGGGGCAACTATGGCTACACCTTC. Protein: CASSPWTGGNYGYTF.

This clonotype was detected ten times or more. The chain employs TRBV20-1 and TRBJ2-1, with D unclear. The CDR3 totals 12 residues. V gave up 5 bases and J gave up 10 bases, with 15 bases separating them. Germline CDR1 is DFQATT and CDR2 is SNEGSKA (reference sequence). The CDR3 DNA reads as TGCAGTGCTTCGGCCCGACGACTGGAGCAGTTCTTC. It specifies CSASARRLEQFF.

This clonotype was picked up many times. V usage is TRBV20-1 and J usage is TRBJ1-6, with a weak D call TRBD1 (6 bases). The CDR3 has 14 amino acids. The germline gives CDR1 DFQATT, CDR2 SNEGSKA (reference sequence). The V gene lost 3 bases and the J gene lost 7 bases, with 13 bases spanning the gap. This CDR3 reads CSARTAGENSPLHF. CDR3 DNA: TGCAGTGCTAGGACGGCAGGGGAAAATTCACCCCTCCACTTT.

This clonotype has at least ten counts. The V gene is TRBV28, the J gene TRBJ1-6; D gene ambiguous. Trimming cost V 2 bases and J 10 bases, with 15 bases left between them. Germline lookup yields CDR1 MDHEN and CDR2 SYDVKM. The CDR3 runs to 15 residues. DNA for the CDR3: TGTGCCAGCAGTTTAGGGCCCAGCCAAATCTCACCCCTCCACTTT. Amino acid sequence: CASSLGPSQISPLHF. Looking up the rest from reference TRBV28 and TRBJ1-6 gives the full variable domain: DVKVTQSSRYLVKRTGEKVFLECVQDMDHENMFWYRQDPGLGLRLIYFSYDVKMKEKGDIPEGYSVSREKKERFSLILESASTNQTSMYLCASSLGPSQISPLHFGNGTRLTVT.

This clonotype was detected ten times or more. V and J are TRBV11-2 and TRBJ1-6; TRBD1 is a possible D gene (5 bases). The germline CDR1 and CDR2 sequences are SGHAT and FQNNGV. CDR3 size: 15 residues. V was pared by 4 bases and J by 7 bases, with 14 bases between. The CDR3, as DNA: TGTGCCAGCAGCTCTGCCGGGACTCTCAATTCACCCCTCCACTTT. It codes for CASSSAGTLNSPLHF.

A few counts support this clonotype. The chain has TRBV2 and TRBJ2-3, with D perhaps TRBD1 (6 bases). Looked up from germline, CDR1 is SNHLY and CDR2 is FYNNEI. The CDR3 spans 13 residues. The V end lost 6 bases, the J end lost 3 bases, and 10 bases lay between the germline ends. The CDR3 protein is CASRETGTDTQYF. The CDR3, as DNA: TGTGCCAGCAGGGAGACAGGAACAGATACGCAGTATTTT.

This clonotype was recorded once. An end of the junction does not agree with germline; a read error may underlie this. CDR3 region: CASSIQLLLINQPQHF. The CDR3 DNA is TGTGCCAGTAGTATACAGTTACTCCTTATCAATCAGCCGCAGCATTTT. The V and J genes are TRBV19 and TRBJ1-5; D remains ambiguous. The CDR3 has 16 residues. Germline values: CDR1 LNHDA, CDR2 SQIVND (reference sequence).

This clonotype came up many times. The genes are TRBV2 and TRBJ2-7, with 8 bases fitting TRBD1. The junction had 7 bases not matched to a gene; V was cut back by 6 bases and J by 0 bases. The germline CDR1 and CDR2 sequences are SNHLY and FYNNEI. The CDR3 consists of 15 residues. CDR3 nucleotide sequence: TGTGCCAGCAGAGTGGGACAGGCGAGCTCCTACGAGCAGTACTTC. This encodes CASRVGQASSYEQYF.

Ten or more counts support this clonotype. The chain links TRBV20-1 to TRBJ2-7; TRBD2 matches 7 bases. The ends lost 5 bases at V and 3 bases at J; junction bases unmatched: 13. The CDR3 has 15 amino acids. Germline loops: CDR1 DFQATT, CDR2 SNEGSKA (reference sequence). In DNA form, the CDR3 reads TGCAGTGCTGCCCCCCTGAGCGGGGACTTCTACGAGCAGTACTTC. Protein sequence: CSAAPLSGDFYEQYF.

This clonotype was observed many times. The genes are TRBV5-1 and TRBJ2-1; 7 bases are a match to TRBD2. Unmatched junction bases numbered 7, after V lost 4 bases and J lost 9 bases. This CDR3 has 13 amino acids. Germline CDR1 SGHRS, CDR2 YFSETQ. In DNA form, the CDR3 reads TGCGCCAGCAGCCCCTTGTCGGGGGGTGAGCAGTTCTTC. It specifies CASSPLSGGEQFF.

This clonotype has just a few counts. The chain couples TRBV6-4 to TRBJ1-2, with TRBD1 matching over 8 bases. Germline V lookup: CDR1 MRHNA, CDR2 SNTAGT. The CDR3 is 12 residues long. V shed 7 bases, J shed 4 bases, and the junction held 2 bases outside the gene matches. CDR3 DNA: TGTGCCAGCATGCAGGGGGCCTATGGCTACACCTTC. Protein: CASMQGAYGYTF.

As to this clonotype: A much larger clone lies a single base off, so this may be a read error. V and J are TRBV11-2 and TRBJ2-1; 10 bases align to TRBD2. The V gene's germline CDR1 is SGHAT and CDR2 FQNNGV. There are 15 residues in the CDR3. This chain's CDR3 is CASSRLAGYYNERFF. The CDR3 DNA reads TGTGCCAGCAGTCGACTAGCGGGTTATTACAATGAGCGGTTCTTC.

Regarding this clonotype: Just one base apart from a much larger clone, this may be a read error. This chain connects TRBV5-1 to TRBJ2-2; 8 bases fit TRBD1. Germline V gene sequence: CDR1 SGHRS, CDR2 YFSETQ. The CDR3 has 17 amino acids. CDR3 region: CASSATTTGDGTGEQFF. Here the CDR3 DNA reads TGCGCCAGCAGCGCTACAACGACAGGGGACGGCACCGGGGAGCAGTTTTTT. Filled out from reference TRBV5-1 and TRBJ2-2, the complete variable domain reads KAGVTQTPRYLIKTRGQQVTLSCSPISGHRSVSWYQQTPGQGLQFLFEYFSETQRNKGNFPGRFSGRQFSNSRSEMNVSTLELGDSALYLCASSATTTGDGTGEQFFGEGSRLTVL.